Given below is one T cell receptor (beta chain) in context. Its specificity is unknown. Researchers reported that TCR beta cDNA libraries carried unique molecular identifiers. cDNA molecules numbering roughly 0.5 million came from roughly 1 to 10 million T cells. TCRdb itself ran the PCR reads through MiXCR, one entry per CDR3 protein. The sample records 550,000 to 700,000 distinct CDR3 sequences, roughly 46% being singletons. V was shortened by 3 bases and J by 0 bases, with 9 bases between the two germline ends. The germline V gene encodes CDR1 SEHNR and CDR2 FQNEAQ (reference sequence). The length of the CDR3 is 15 residues. These data originate in a study of post-analysis software for immune sequencing data. Whole-study context: Recorded subtypes: relapsing-remitting, secondary progressive, progressive-relapsing; some patients unannotated. Study-level points and caveats: With TRBV5-6, TRBV5-1 and TRBV20-1 included, roughly five TRBV segments were more frequent in patients than in controls. Normalized Chao1 diversity in multiple sclerosis patients fell significantly below that of controls. Clustering by F measure revealed strong co-clustering among samples prepared together in one batch.

The genes are TRBV7-9 and TRBJ2-1; D ambiguous. This clonotype originated in a girl between 10 and 17 years old with multiple sclerosis. The material sequenced was blood. CDR3 nucleotides: TGTGCCAGCAGCTTTTCCCCCAACTCCTACAATGAGCAGTTCTTC. It specifies CASSFSPNSYNEQFF. Variable domain in full (rest from reference TRBV7-9 and TRBJ2-1): DTGVSQNPRHKITKRGQNVTFRCDPISEHNRLYWYRQTLGQGPEFLTYFQNEAQLEKSRLLSDRFSAERPKGSFSTLEIQRTEQGDSAMYLCASSFSPNSYNEQFFGPGTRLTVL.